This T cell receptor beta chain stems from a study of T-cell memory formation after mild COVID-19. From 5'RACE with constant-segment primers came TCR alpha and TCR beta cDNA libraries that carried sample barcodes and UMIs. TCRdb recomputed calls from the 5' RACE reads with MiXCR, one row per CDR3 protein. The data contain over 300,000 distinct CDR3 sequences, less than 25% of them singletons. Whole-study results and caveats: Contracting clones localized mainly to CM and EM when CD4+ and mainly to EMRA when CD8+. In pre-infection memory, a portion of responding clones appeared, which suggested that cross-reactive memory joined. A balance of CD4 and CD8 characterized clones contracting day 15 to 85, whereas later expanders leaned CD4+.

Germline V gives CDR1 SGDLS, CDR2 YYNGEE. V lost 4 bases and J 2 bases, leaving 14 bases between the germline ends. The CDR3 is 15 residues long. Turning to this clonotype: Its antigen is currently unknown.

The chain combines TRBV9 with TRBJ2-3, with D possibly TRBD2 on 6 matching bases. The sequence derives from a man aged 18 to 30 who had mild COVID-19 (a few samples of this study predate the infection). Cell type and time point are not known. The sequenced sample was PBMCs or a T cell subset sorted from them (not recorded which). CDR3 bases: TGTGCCAGCAGCTGGGCGGGAACGGCCACAGATACGCAGTATTTT. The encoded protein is CASSWAGTATDTQYF. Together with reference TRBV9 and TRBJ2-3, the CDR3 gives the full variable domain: DSGVTQTPKHLITATGQRVTLRCSPRSGDLSVYWYQQSLDQGLQFLIQYYNGEERAKGNILERFSAQQFPDLHSELNLSSLELGDSALYFCASSWAGTATDTQYFGPGTRLTVL.